Presented here are 3 T cell receptor beta chains from one specimen sequenced in a study of blood T cell repertoires in COVID-19. Sequencing was performed with immunoSEQ multiplex PCR; in TCRdb, only in-frame clones are kept and a portion is missing. The sample consists of roughly 250,000 clones, over 80% of them appearing once. Sequenced material: PBMCs or T cells enriched from blood (not recorded which). Receptors originate from a human donor in a cohort exposed to, infected with or recovered from COVID-19 (not recorded which). The donor label of this sample is uncertain.

The chain has TRBV28 and TRBJ2-2; a weak D match, TRBD1 (5 bases). Germline V gives CDR1 MDHEN, CDR2 SYDVKM. With 2 bases removed from V and 6 bases from J, the gap between germline ends came to 7 bases. The CDR3 has 13 amino acids. CDR3 amino acids: CASSLGAAGELFF. CDR3 coding DNA: TGTGCCAGCAGTTTAGGGGCGGCCGGGGAGCTGTTTTTT.

This chain connects TRBV5-5 to TRBJ2-3, with D possibly TRBD2 on 6 matching bases. The germline V gene has CDR1 SGHKS and CDR2 YYEKEE (reference sequence). The CDR3 is 13 residues long. V was clipped by 7 bases and J by 3 bases, with 12 bases between them. The CDR3 DNA follows: TGTGCCAGCGGGCGGAGCGGGACAGATACGCAGTATTTT. This sequence encodes CASGRSGTDTQYF.

The V call is TRBV30, the J call TRBJ1-1, with 9 bases aligning to TRBD1. This CDR3 has 14 amino acids. The J segment lost 7 bases and the V segment lost 5 bases, leaving 11 bases of the junction unmatched. Germline V gives CDR1 GTSNPN, CDR2 SVGIG (reference sequence). The CDR3 loop is CAWAGTGSYLEAFF. The CDR3, as DNA: TGTGCCTGGGCGGGGACAGGGAGTTACCTTGAAGCTTTCTTT. The full variable domain, with the rest looked up from reference TRBV30 and TRBJ1-1, is SQTIHQWPATLVQPVGSPLSLECTVEGTSNPNLYWYRQAAGRGLQLLFYSVGIGQISSEVPQNLSASRPQDRQFILSSKKLLLSDSGFYLCAWAGTGSYLEAFFGQGTRLTVV.